This T cell receptor beta chain was observed in a study of T and B cells in COVID-19 patients. Regarding the study as a whole: Highly clonal in active COVID-19, TRB repertoires exceeded healthy-donor diversity and richness at recovery.

BIOMED2 TRB-A/B primer pools were used in multiplex TRB PCR. Each CDR3 protein is one row after TCRdb ran MiXCR on the multiplex PCR reads. The sample has 17,000 or so distinct CDR3 sequences, 25% to 30% seen once. This CDR3 spans 15 amino acids. The V and J ends lost 0 bases and 1 base respectively, with 10 bases between them. Germline CDR1 and CDR2: MNHEY and SVGEGT. Each TRB amplification used about 220-500 ng of genomic DNA from blood. As regards this clonotype: Its target is unknown.

This chain uses TRBV6-2 or TRBV6-3 with TRBJ2-7, with D maybe TRBD2 (6 bases). The specimen was blood. The receptor was isolated from a human donor who had recovered from COVID-19. This CDR3 is CASSYSGSRSYEQYF. The CDR3 bases are TGTGCCAGCAGTTACTCCGGGAGCCGTTCCTACGAGCAGTACTTC.